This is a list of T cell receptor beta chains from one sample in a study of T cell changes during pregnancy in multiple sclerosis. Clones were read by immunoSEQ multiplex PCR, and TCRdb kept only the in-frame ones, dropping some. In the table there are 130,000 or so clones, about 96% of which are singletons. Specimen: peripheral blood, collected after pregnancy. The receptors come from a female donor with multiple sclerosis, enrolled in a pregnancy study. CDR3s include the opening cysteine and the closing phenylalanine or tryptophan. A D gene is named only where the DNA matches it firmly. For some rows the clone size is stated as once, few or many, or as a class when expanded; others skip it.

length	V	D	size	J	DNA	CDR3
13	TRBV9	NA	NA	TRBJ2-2	TGTGCCAGCAGCGTGCGGCACACCGGGGAGCTGTTTTTT	CASSVRHTGELFF
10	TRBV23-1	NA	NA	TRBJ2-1	TGCGCCAGGAGGGTCAATGAGCAGTTCTTC	CARRVNEQFF
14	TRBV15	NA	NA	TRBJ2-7	TGTGCCACCAGCAGAGCGCAGGGTCCACACGAGCAGTACTTC	CATSRAQGPHEQYF
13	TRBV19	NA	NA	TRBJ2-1	TGTGCCACCCGTTCTAGGGGCTTTGATGAGCAGTTCTTC	CATRSRGFDEQFF
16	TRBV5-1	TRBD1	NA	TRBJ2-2	TGCGCCAGCAGCTTGTTGGGACAGGGGGCCGTCGGGGAGCTGTTTTTT	CASSLLGQGAVGELFF
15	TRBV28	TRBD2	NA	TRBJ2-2	TGTGCCAGCAGTTTAGGGGGGAGGGCCACCGGGGAGCTGTTTTTT	CASSLGGRATGELFF
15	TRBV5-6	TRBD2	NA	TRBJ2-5	TGTGCCAGCAGCGTGGGACTAACGTACCAAGAGACCCAGTACTTC	CASSVGLTYQETQYF
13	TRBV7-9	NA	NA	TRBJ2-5	TGTGCCAGCAGCTTGTCGGTTCAAGAGACCCAGTACTTC	CASSLSVQETQYF
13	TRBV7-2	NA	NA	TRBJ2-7	TGTGCCAGCAGCCCTAGTGATTCCTACGAGCAGTACTTC	CASSPSDSYEQYF
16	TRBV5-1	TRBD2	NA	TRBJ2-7	TGCGCCAGCAGCTTGGGCTCCTCTAGCGGGACCCACGAGCAGTACTTC	CASSLGSSSGTHEQYF
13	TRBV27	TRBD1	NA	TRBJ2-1	TGTGCCAGCATAGATCAGGGGGCCTATGAGCAGTTCTTC	CASIDQGAYEQFF
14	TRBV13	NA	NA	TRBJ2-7	TGTGCCAGCAGCTTAGGTTCGCGGAGCTACGAGCAGTACTTC	CASSLGSRSYEQYF
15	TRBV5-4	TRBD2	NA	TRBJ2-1	TGTGCCAGCAGCTTGGACAGCGGGAGGTACAATGAGCAGTTCTTC	CASSLDSGRYNEQFF
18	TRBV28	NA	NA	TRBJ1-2	TGTGCCAGCAGTTTACACCCGATGACAGGCAAACCTAACTATGGCTACACCTTC	CASSLHPMTGKPNYGYTF
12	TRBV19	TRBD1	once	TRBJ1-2	TGTGCCTCCTCGGGACAGAGCTATGGCTACACCTTC	CASSGQSYGYTF
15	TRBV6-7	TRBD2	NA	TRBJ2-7	TGTGCCAGCAGTTATAGCGGGAGGGCCATATACGAGCAGTACTTC	CASSYSGRAIYEQYF
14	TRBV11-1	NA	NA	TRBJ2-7	TGTGCCAGCAGCTTAACTAGTATAAATGCCGAGCAGTACTTC	CASSLTSINAEQYF
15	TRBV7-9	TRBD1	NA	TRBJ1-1	TGTGCCAGCATCTTCCTACAGGGGGCTCAGACTGAAGCTTTCTTT	CASIFLQGAQTEAFF
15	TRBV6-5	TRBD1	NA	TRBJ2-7	TGTGCCAGCAGCCCCGGGACAGGGGGAAGTAGCGAGCAGTACTTC	CASSPGTGGSSEQYF
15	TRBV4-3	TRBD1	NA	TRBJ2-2	TGCGCCAGCAGCCTAGGACAGGGTAACACCGGGGAGCTGTTTTTT	CASSLGQGNTGELFF
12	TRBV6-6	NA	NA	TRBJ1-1	TGTGCCAGCAGTGTCAGGGGTGTAGAAGCTTTCTTT	CASSVRGVEAFF
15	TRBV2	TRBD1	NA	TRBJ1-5	TGTGCCAGCAGGTCCCTAGCAGGGGGTAGAGAGTCCCAGCATTTT	CASRSLAGGRESQHF
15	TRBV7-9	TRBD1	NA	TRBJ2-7	TGTGCCAGCGCCGACGGGACAGGGGGCTCCTACGAGCAGTACTTC	CASADGTGGSYEQYF
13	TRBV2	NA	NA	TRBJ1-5	TGTGCCAGCAATGGGGCCGCCAATCAGCCCCAGCATTTT	CASNGAANQPQHF
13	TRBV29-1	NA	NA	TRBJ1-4	TGCAGCGTTGAAATCGAGGAGGGAGAAAAACTGTTTTTT	CSVEIEEGEKLFF
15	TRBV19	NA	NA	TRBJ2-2	TGTGCCAGTACTATTCAGGGGTCGAACACCGGGGAGCTGTTTTTT	CASTIQGSNTGELFF
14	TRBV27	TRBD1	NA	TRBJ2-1	TGTGCCAGCAGTTTATTAGGACAGGCCCAAGAGCAGTTCTTC	CASSLLGQAQEQFF
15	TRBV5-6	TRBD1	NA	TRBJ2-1	TGTGCCAGCAGCTTCAGGGGGTCCGGTTACAATGAGCAGTTCTTC	CASSFRGSGYNEQFF
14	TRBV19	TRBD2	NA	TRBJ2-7	TGTGCCAGTAGTTGGACTAGCGGAGACTACGAGCAGTACTTC	CASSWTSGDYEQYF
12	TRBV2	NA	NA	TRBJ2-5	TGTGCCAGCAGTGGCCTAGTGGAGACCCAGTACTTC	CASSGLVETQYF
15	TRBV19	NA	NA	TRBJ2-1	TGTGCCAGTAGTATAGGGTTGAGCTCCTACAATGAGCAGTTCTTC	CASSIGLSSYNEQFF
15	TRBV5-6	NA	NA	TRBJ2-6	TGTGCCAGCAGCCCAGGGCTCTCTGGGGCCAACGTCCTGACTTTC	CASSPGLSGANVLTF
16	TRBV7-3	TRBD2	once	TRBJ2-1	TGTGCCAGCAGCTTACTAGCGGGACTCTCCTACAATGAGCAGTTCTTC	CASSLLAGLSYNEQFF
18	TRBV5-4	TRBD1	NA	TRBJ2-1	TGTGCCAGCAGCGGTCGGGACAGTAAGAGCGCCCAATCAAATGAGCAGTTCTTC	CASSGRDSKSAQSNEQFF
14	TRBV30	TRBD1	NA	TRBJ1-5	TGTGCCTGGAGTGCCGGGACAGGGAATCAGCCCCAGCATTTT	CAWSAGTGNQPQHF
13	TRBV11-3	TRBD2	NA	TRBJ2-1	TGTGCCAGCAGCTTTGGACTAGCGACTGAGCAGTTCTTC	CASSFGLATEQFF
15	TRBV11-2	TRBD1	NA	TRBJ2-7	TGTGCCAGCAGCTTAGTTGGGACAGGGCCCTACGAGCAGTACTTC	CASSLVGTGPYEQYF
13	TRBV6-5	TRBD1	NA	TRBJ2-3	TGTGCCAGCAGCGGACAGGGGCCAGATACGCAGTATTTT	CASSGQGPDTQYF
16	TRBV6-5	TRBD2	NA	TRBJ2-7	TGTGCCAGCAGTTACTCGAGCGGGGGTAGCTCCTACGAGCAGTACTTC	CASSYSSGGSSYEQYF
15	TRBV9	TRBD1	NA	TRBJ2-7	TGTGCCAGCAGCGTAGGGACAGGGACCATCTACGAGCAGTACTTC	CASSVGTGTIYEQYF
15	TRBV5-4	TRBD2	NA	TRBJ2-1	TGTGCCAGCACTATTAGCGGGAGGGGGTTTGGTGAGCAGTTCTTC	CASTISGRGFGEQFF
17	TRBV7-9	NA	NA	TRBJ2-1	TGTGCCAGCAGCTTAGCGGCGGACTTTCCCTCCTACAATGAGCAGTTCTTC	CASSLAADFPSYNEQFF
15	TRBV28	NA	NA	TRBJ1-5	TGTGCCAGCAGCCAACCCTCCTATAGCAATCAGCCCCAGCATTTT	CASSQPSYSNQPQHF
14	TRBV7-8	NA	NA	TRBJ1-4	TGTGCCAGCAGCCAAAGGGGGATTAATGAAAAACTGTTTTTT	CASSQRGINEKLFF
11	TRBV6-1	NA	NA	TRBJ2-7	TGTGCCAGCAGTGTACGGGGCGAGCAGTACTTC	CASSVRGEQYF